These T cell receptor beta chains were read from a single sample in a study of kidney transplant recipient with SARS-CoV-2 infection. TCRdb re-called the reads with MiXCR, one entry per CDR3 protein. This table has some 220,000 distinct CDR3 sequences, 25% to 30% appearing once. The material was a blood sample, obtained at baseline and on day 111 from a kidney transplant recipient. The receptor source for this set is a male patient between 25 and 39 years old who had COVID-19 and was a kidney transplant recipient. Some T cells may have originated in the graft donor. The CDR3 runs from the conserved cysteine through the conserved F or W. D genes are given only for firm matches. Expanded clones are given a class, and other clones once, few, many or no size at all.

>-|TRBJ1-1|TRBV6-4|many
CASRDWTNTEAFF
TGTGCCAGCAGGGATTGGACGAACACTGAAGCTTTCTTT
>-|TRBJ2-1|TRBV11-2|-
CASSSGQGRKRNEQFF
TGTGCCAGCAGCTCGGGACAAGGGCGAAAGAGGAATGAGCAGTTCTTC
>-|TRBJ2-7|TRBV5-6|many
CASSAPGSYEQYF
TGTGCCAGCAGCGCCCCAGGGTCCTACGAGCAGTACTTC
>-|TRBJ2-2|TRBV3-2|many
CASSPEVVGELFF
TGTGCCAGCAGCCCCGAGGTAGTCGGGGAGCTGTTTTTT
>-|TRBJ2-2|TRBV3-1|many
CASSQGLGTGELFF
TGTGCCAGCAGCCAAGGGCTAGGTACCGGGGAGCTGTTTTTT
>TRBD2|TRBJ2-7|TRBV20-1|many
CSAPGLAGNYEQYF
TGCAGTGCCCCGGGACTAGCGGGGAACTACGAGCAGTACTTC
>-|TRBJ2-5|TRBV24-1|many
CATSFGRGFSGETQYF
TGTGCCACCAGTTTTGGTAGGGGGTTTTCGGGAGAGACCCAGTACTTC
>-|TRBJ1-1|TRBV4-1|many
CASSQAPNTEAFF
TGCGCCAGCAGCCAAGCCCCTAACACTGAAGCTTTCTTT
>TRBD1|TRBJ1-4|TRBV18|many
CASSPPSGGKEKLFF
TGTGCCAGCTCACCACCGTCAGGGGGCAAGGAAAAACTGTTTTTT
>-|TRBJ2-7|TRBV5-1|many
CASSGRDGTYEQYF
TGCGCCAGCAGCGGCCGGGACGGTACCTACGAGCAGTACTTC
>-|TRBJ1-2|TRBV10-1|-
CASSGGLRSRKTYGYTF
TGCGCCAGCAGTGGCGGGTTAAGATCGCGAAAGACCTATGGCTACACCTTC
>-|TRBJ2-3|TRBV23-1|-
CASSQTGPVPRTDTQYF
TGCGCCAGCAGTCAAACGGGACCTGTCCCCCGCACAGATACGCAGTATTTT
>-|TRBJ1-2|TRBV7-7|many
CASSRDNKCRKTYGYTF
TGTGCCAGCAGCCGAGATAATAAGTGCCGAAAGACCTATGGCTACACCTTC
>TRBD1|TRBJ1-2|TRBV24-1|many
CATSDSGTGGRQGGYTF
TGTGCCACCAGTGATTCAGGGACAGGGGGCAGGCAGGGTGGCTACACCTTC
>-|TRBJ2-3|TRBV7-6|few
CASSLGLAVRHSTDTQYF
TGTGCCAGCAGCTTAGGGCTAGCTGTTCGGCACAGCACAGATACGCAGTATTTT
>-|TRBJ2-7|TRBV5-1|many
CASSLGGVDYEQYF
TGCGCCAGCAGCTTGGGAGGCGTGGACTACGAGCAGTACTTC
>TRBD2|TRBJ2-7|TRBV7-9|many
CASSSHTSGRTYEQYF
TGTGCCAGCAGCTCTCATACTAGCGGGCGAACCTACGAGCAGTACTTC
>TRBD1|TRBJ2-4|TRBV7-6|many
CASSLAPGQGIGQYF
TGTGCCAGCAGCTTAGCCCCGGGACAGGGGATAGGGCAGTACTTC
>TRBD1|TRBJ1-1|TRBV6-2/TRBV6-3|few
CASSYSLTPIRDRVLTTEAFF
TGTGCCAGCAGTTACTCACTCACCCCCATCCGGGACAGGGTCTTGACCACTGAAGCTTTCTTT
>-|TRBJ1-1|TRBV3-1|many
CASSRGVPISIRTEAFF
TGTGCCAGCAGCCGTGGTGTTCCCATTTCAATTCGCACTGAAGCTTTCTTT
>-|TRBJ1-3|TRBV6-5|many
CASGQRAFGNTIYF
TGTGCCAGCGGACAAAGAGCGTTCGGAAACACCATATATTTT
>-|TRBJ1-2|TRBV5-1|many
CASSPWTGSNYGYTF
TGCGCCAGCAGCCCATGGACGGGAAGCAACTATGGCTACACCTTC
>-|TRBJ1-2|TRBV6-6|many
CASSSPAGGRKTYGYTF
TGTGCCAGCAGTAGCCCGGCAGGTGGGAGAAAGACCTATGGCTACACCTTC
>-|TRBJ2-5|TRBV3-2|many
CASSPRGEREETQYF
TGTGCCAGCAGCCCCCGTGGGGAGAGAGAAGAGACCCAGTACTTC
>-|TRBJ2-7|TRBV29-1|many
CSVRTSSSYEQYF
TGCAGCGTTAGGACCTCCAGCTCCTACGAGCAGTACTTC